This TCR beta chain was profiled in a study of neurological immune-mediated disorders. This clonotype occurred many times. The CDR3 is made up of 15 amino acids. Germline V gene lookup returns CDR1 SGHTA and CDR2 FQGNSA. V shed 5 bases and J 6 bases; nucleotides not matched to a gene: 9. The method for making cDNA was 5'RACE, and it used 10-nucleotide random UMIs. Each CDR3 protein is one row after TCRdb ran MiXCR on the 5' RACE reads. The table records some 16,000 distinct CDR3 sequences, 14% to 15% of them present only once. The chain employs TRBV7-2 and TRBJ2-5, with 10 bases matching TRBD2. This clonotype originated in a man aged 60 to 75 with HTLV-1-associated myelopathy (HAM/TSP). Material: PBMCs. CDR3 region: CASSGPGLALQTQYF. The CDR3 DNA reads as TGTGCCAGCAGCGGACCGGGACTAGCGTTACAGACCCAGTACTTC.